One and the same sample provided the 21 T cell receptor beta chains below, sequenced in a study of TIL therapy for anti-PD-1-resistant metastatic lung cancer. Sequencing used immunoSEQ v3. Produced via immunoSEQ multiplex PCR; TCRdb's table is partial and in-frame only. The sample has 95,000 or so clones; under 70% are singletons. Time point noted: pre-treatment sample, taken before nivolumab and TIL therapy. Tumor tissue came from excised metastases, mostly pleural nodules or supraclavicular lymph nodes. The specimen comprised tumor tissue, sampled at baseline. These TCRs come from a person between 25 and 79 years old with non-small cell lung cancer.

V usage is TRBV19 and J usage is TRBJ2-2, with D possibly being TRBD1 or TRBD2 (5 bases each). Trimming removed 3 bases from V and 4 bases from J, with 12 bases in between. The CDR3 extends over 15 amino acids. Germline values: CDR1 LNHDA, CDR2 SQIVND (reference sequence). The CDR3 spells CASSIMGEVTGELFF. The CDR3 DNA reads TGTGCCAGTAGTATTATGGGGGAAGTCACCGGGGAGCTGTTTTTT.

The chain uses TRBV7-3 and TRBJ2-1; D is unresolved. Between the trimmed V and J ends, which lost 4 bases and 6 bases, there was a span of 10 bases. Germline V gene lookup returns CDR1 SGHTA and CDR2 FQGTGA. The length of the CDR3 is 13 residues. The CDR3 sequence: CASSSRGVNEQFF. The CDR3 nucleotides read TGTGCCAGCAGCTCCCGCGGAGTCAATGAGCAGTTCTTC.

The rearrangement links TRBV5-1 to TRBJ2-1; D uncertain. The CDR3 has 14 residues. Germline V CDR1 and CDR2: SGHRS, YFSETQ. V shed 0 bases and J shed 5 bases, with 9 bases lying between them. CDR3 sequence: CASSLGPGNNEQFF. CDR3 in DNA: TGCGCCAGCAGCTTGGGGCCGGGCAACAATGAGCAGTTCTTC.

This clone was detected a few times. The J gene is TRBJ2-7, the V gene TRBV6-2 or TRBV6-3; 8 positions match TRBD1. Trimming cost V 7 bases and J 1 base; bases outside gene matches: 9. The CDR3 spans 15 residues. Per germline, CDR1 MNHEY and CDR2 SVGEGT. CDR3 bases: TGTGCCAGCACCCCAGGGACAGGACTTTCCTACGAGCAGTACTTC. It yields the protein CASTPGTGLSYEQYF.

This clone has just a few counts. This chain links TRBV7-2 with TRBJ2-1, with D perhaps TRBD1 (6 bases). The V gene lost 6 bases and the J gene lost 9 bases, with 15 bases spanning the gap. CDR3 size: 13 residues. CDR1 and CDR2 (germline): SGHTA, FQGNSA. CDR3 nucleotides: TGTGCCAGCAGGCCCACAGGGACCACTGAGCAGTTCTTC. Its protein is CASRPTGTTEQFF. The full variable domain, its missing parts supplied by reference TRBV7-2 and TRBJ2-1, is GAGVSQSPSNKVTEKGKDVELRCDPISGHTALYWYRQSLGQGLEFLIYFQGNSAPDKSGLPSDRFSAERTGGSVSTLTIQRTQQEDSAVYLCASRPTGTTEQFFGPGTRLTVL.

J is TRBJ2-1 and V is TRBV3-1 (or the pseudogene TRBV3-2); 8 nucleotides agree with TRBD1. The CDR3 spans 16 residues. The germline CDR1 and CDR2 sequences are LGHDT and YNNKEL (reference sequence). V gave up 2 bases and J gave up 1 base; unmatched junction bases: 4. In DNA, the CDR3 is TGTGCCAGCAGCCAAAATCAGGGGGCGTCCTACAATGAGCAGTTCTTC. Protein sequence: CASSQNQGASYNEQFF.

The chain employs TRBV5-6 and TRBJ2-1; no firm D call. Germline V gene data show CDR1 as SGHDT and CDR2 as YYEEEE. V was pared by 3 bases and J by 7 bases, with 11 bases between. The CDR3 runs to 13 residues. DNA for the CDR3: TGTGCCAGCAGCTCAACAACGCAAAATGAGCAGTTCTTC. Translating gives CASSSTTQNEQFF.

V gene TRBV6-5 combines with J gene TRBJ1-1, with 8 bases aligning to TRBD1. The CDR3 spans 14 residues. With 7 bases clipped from V and 1 base from J, the junction kept 5 bases outside the gene matches. From germline, CDR1 is MNHEY and CDR2 SVGAGI. CDR3 bases: TGTGCCAGCATCTCGACAGGGGCGAACACTGAAGCTTTCTTT. Its translation: CASISTGANTEAFF.

In its sample, this clone was seen a few times. This chain uses TRBV2 with TRBJ1-1; D is unclear. The CDR3 consists of 13 residues. V was trimmed by 1 base and J by 13 bases, leaving 16 bases between them. In germline, CDR1 is SNHLY, CDR2 FYNNEI. This CDR3 reads CASSEEDQSWYFF. The CDR3 DNA is TGTGCCAGCAGTGAAGAGGACCAGAGCTGGTATTTCTTT. Using reference TRBV2 and TRBJ1-1 for the parts outside the CDR3, the full variable domain is EPEVTQTPSHQVTQMGQEVILRCVPISNHLYFYWYRQILGQKVEFLVSFYNNEISEKSEIFDDQFSVERPDGSNFTLKIRSTKLEDSAMYFCASSEEDQSWYFFGQGTRLTVV.

CDR3 residues: CASSPVGDPDEQFF. CDR3 DNA: TGCGCCAGCAGTCCGGTAGGGGATCCGGATGAGCAGTTCTTC. The chain joins TRBV4-3 to TRBJ2-1; D may be TRBD1 (5 bases). CDR1 is LGHNA, CDR2 YSLEER, per germline. CDR3 length equals 14 residues. V was shortened by 6 bases and J by 8 bases, with 17 bases between the two germline ends.

The V and J genes are TRBV28 and TRBJ1-2, with D maybe TRBD1 (6 bases). V lost 7 bases to trimming and J lost 4 bases, with 16 bases between them. Germline V gene sequence: CDR1 MDHEN, CDR2 SYDVKM. This CDR3 spans 14 amino acids. Written as DNA, the CDR3 is TGTGCCAGCAAAGGGTGGACAGCGATCTATGGCTACACCTTC. Amino acid sequence: CASKGWTAIYGYTF.

This chain joins TRBV9 and TRBJ2-7; 9 nucleotides agree with TRBD1. V lost 2 bases, J lost 2 bases, and 2 bases stayed unmatched. The length of the CDR3 is 14 residues. The V gene's germline CDR1 is SGDLS and CDR2 YYNGEE. CDR3 amino acids: CASSVGTGTYEQYF. CDR3 nucleotides: TGTGCCAGCAGCGTTGGGACAGGGACCTACGAGCAGTACTTC.

This sequence joins TRBV7-2 and TRBJ1-4; 7 nucleotides agree with TRBD1. The CDR3 has 14 amino acids. Germline lookup yields CDR1 SGHTA and CDR2 FQGNSA. Unmatched junction bases numbered 6, after V lost 3 bases and J lost 8 bases. In DNA, the CDR3 is TGTGCCAGCAGCTTTCCGGGACAGAACGAAAAACTGTTTTTT. This sequence encodes CASSFPGQNEKLFF.

This rearrangement joins TRBV6-2 or TRBV6-3 to TRBJ2-1; no definite D call. V was cut by 2 bases and J by 4 bases, with 3 bases left in between. The CDR3 is 12 amino acids. Germline values: CDR1 MNHEY, CDR2 SVGEGT. CDR3 region: CASSYQYNEQFF. CDR3 DNA: TGTGCCAGCAGTTACCAGTACAATGAGCAGTTCTTC.

The rearrangement links TRBV5-1 to TRBJ2-5; D is unresolved. The CDR3 has 16 residues. The germline V gene encodes CDR1 SGHRS and CDR2 YFSETQ. Between the trimmed V and J ends, which lost 4 bases and 5 bases, there was a span of 21 bases. The CDR3 is CASSPTVKVIDETQYF. The CDR3, as DNA: TGCGCCAGCAGCCCCACCGTAAAGGTGATTGATGAGACCCAGTACTTC.

The chain couples TRBV2 to TRBJ2-6; D possibly corresponds to TRBD1 (6 bases). V was pared by 8 bases and J by 1 base, with 18 bases between. The CDR3 is 17 amino acids. Per germline, CDR1 SNHLY and CDR2 FYNNEI. CDR3 DNA sequence: TGTGCCAGCCTAGAGGGGGATTGGCTTTCTGGGGCCAACGTCCTGACTTTC. Amino acid sequence: CASLEGDWLSGANVLTF.

About this clone itself: One end of the junction varies from germline; a read error may be responsible. This sequence joins TRBV5-1 and TRBJ2-3; D is uncertain. The CDR3 has 13 amino acids. Per the germline V gene, CDR1 is SGHRS and CDR2 is YFSETQ. The CDR3 here is CASSLGWSDTQYF. The CDR3 DNA follows: TGCGCCAGCAGTTTGGGGTGGTCAGATACGCAGTATTTT. Supplemented by reference TRBV5-1 and TRBJ2-3, the full variable domain reads KAGVTQTPRYLIKTRGQQVTLSCSPISGHRSVSWYQQTPGQGLQFLFEYFSETQRNKGNFPGRFSGRQFSNSRSEMNVSTLELGDSALYLCASSLGWSDTQYFGPGTRLTVL.

The gene calls are TRBV7-9 and TRBJ1-5; D is perhaps TRBD1 (5 bases). The germline V gene encodes CDR1 SEHNR and CDR2 FQNEAQ (reference sequence). V lost 2 bases to trimming and J lost 2 bases, with 13 bases between them. The CDR3 totals 16 residues. The CDR3 here is CASSLFGREGNQPQHF. The CDR3 DNA reads TGTGCCAGCAGCTTATTTGGCAGGGAGGGCAATCAGCCCCAGCATTTT.

This chain uses TRBV5-5 with TRBJ2-2; D not certain. This CDR3 is 15 amino acids long. Between the trimmed V and J ends, which lost 0 bases and 3 bases, there was a span of 9 bases. From germline, CDR1 is SGHKS and CDR2 YYEKEE (reference sequence). The DNA for the CDR3 is TGTGCCAGCAGCTTGGAGGCAGCCTACACCGGGGAGCTGTTTTTT. This gives the protein CASSLEAAYTGELFF.

This clone has just a few counts. The J gene is TRBJ1-1, the V gene TRBV6-1; possibly TRBD1 for D (5 bases). CDR1 and CDR2 from the germline V gene are MNHNS and SASEGT. This CDR3 region has 14 residues. Trimming cost V 3 bases and J 7 bases, with 15 bases left between them. The CDR3 bases are TGTGCCAGCAGTGACCCCCAATCGGGGGGTGAAGCTTTCTTT. It translates to CASSDPQSGGEAFF.

The CDR3 loop is CASIDATNEKLFF. The DNA of the CDR3 is TGTGCCAGCATAGACGCAACTAATGAAAAACTGTTTTTT. The rearrangement joins TRBV28 to TRBJ1-4; D unresolved. V was pared by 7 bases and J by 0 bases, with 6 bases between. The CDR3 totals 13 residues. Germline loops: CDR1 MDHEN, CDR2 SYDVKM.